This T cell receptor beta chain came from a study of cytomegalovirus exposure and HLA in healthy donors. The protocol was immunoSEQ multiplex PCR, while the TCRdb copy is restricted to in-frame clones and leaves out a portion. Of about 65,000 clones listed, around 92% are singletons. V shed 0 bases and J 3 bases; nucleotides not matched to a gene: 5. Germline V CDR1 and CDR2: SGHTA, FQGNSA. CDR3 size: 16 residues. Study-wide points: Rarity held for most TCR sequences, but there were some public TCRs that occurred in many donors. Researchers counted around 180 TCR beta chains as cytomegalovirus-associated.

About this clone itself: Its target is not known.

Sequencing used PBMCs. The receptor was derived from a woman younger than 35 in good health and CMV-seronegative. The chain combines TRBV7-2 with TRBJ2-7; 10 bases are a match to TRBD2. CDR3 sequence reads: CASSLAHWTSGYEQYF. CDR3 sequence (DNA): TGTGCCAGCAGCTTAGCGCACTGGACTAGCGGCTACGAGCAGTACTTC.